This TCR beta chain was identified during a study of somatic mutations in cytotoxic T cells in rheumatoid arthritis. Regarding the study as a whole: With some 62 patients examined, fewer than 10 had a largest CD8+ clone exceeding 20% of CD8+ cells.

Profiling relied on immunoSEQ multiplex PCR, and the TCRdb table lists in-frame clones only, not all of them. The sample carries around 20,000 clones, roughly four fifths recorded once. The CDR3 runs to 13 residues. Germline V lookup: CDR1 SNHLY, CDR2 FYNNEI. V was clipped by 7 bases and J by 2 bases; unmatched bases: 5. Regarding this clone: Its antigen is undetermined.

The source material was CD8+ T cells sorted from blood. The chain combines TRBV2 with TRBJ2-7; 7 bases are a match to TRBD1. The sequence derives from an adult with rheumatoid arthritis. Here the CDR3 reads CASIGTGAYEQYF. As DNA, the CDR3 is TGTGCCAGCATTGGTACAGGGGCCTACGAGCAGTACTTC.